A selection of T cell receptor beta chains follows, all from one sample in a study of cytomegalovirus exposure and HLA in healthy donors. Sequencing was performed with immunoSEQ multiplex PCR; in TCRdb, only in-frame clones are kept and a portion is missing. Of 240,000 or so clones listed, approximately 86% are singletons. The sample comprised PBMCs. The receptors were sampled from a woman aged 30 to 39 in good health and CMV-seropositive. Both conserved end residues are part of each CDR3. D genes are given only for firm matches. Size tells how often a clone was seen (once, few, many) or the class of an expanded clone, and some rows leave it out.

d_gene,abundance,j_gene,v_gene,CDR3nt,CDR3aa
TRBD1,NA,TRBJ1-5,TRBV27,TGTGCCAGCAGCTTGAGACAGGGGAATCAGCCCCAGCATTTT,CASSLRQGNQPQHF
TRBD1,NA,TRBJ1-2,TRBV5-1,TGCGCCAGCAGCATAGGACAGGGGGGCTATGGCTACACCTTC,CASSIGQGGYGYTF
TRBD2,NA,TRBJ2-1,TRBV9,TGTGCCAGCAGCGTAGGAGGCGGGAGCGACTCCTACAATGAGCAGTTCTTC,CASSVGGGSDSYNEQFF
NA,NA,TRBJ1-4,TRBV18,TGTGCCAGCTCACCATTCCCTGGCGGCGAAAAACTGTTTTTT,CASSPFPGGEKLFF
TRBD2,NA,TRBJ2-7,TRBV27,TGTGCCAGCAGAGGGACTAGCGGGGGTGTAAGCTACGAGCAGTACTTC,CASRGTSGGVSYEQYF
NA,once,TRBJ2-5,TRBV5-1,TGCGCCAGCAGCTTGGGGGCAGGGGCCGCGACCCAGTACTTC,CASSLGAGAATQYF
NA,NA,TRBJ2-7,TRBV11-3,TGTGCCAGCAGTCCGTCCCGGGGGAGGGAGCAGTACTTC,CASSPSRGREQYF
TRBD2,NA,TRBJ2-5,TRBV5-1,TGCGCCAGCAGCCAGGGACTAGCGGATCCCCAAGAGACCCAGTACTTC,CASSQGLADPQETQYF
NA,NA,TRBJ2-2,TRBV27,TGTGCCAGCAGGCCACGCCCAGCGGGCACCGGGGAGCTGTTTTTT,CASRPRPAGTGELFF
TRBD1,NA,TRBJ1-2,TRBV7-9,TGTGCCAGCAGCTTAGAACAGGGGGCCAACTATGGCTACACCTTC,CASSLEQGANYGYTF
NA,NA,TRBJ2-5,TRBV28,TGTGCCAGCAGCTCACCGGGACACAAAGAGACCCAGTACTTC,CASSSPGHKETQYF
TRBD2,once,TRBJ2-1,TRBV29-1,TGCAGCGTTGAATCGTATGGGACTAGCTCCTACAATGAGCAGTTCTTC,CSVESYGTSSYNEQFF
NA,NA,TRBJ1-5,TRBV19,TGTGCCAGTAGTATAAGCGCGAATCAGCCCCAGCATTTT,CASSISANQPQHF
TRBD2,NA,TRBJ2-7,TRBV9,TGTGCCAGCAGCGTAGCTAGCGGGAGAGTCAACGAGCAGTACTTC,CASSVASGRVNEQYF
TRBD2,NA,TRBJ2-7,TRBV11-3,TGTGCCAGCAGCCCAGGAGGGGGACTAGGCAGCGCCTACGAGCAGTACTTC,CASSPGGGLGSAYEQYF
TRBD2,NA,TRBJ2-7,TRBV27,TGTGCCAGCAGTCTGCGGGGGGGATACTCCTACGAGCAGTACTTC,CASSLRGGYSYEQYF
NA,NA,TRBJ2-1,TRBV6-1,TGTGCCAGCAGTGGGGGACTGGGGTACAATGAGCAGTTCTTC,CASSGGLGYNEQFF
TRBD1,once,TRBJ2-7,TRBV4-1,TGCGCCAGCAGCCAGGGGGAGTACAGGGGCGACTACGAGCAGTACTTC,CASSQGEYRGDYEQYF
NA,NA,TRBJ2-7,TRBV2,TGTGCCAGGGGGGGAACATTCTACGAGCAGTACTTC,CARGGTFYEQYF
TRBD1,NA,TRBJ1-3,TRBV5-1,TGCGCCAGCAGCCCCGGACAGGAGGGTTCTGGAAACACCATATATTTT,CASSPGQEGSGNTIYF
NA,NA,TRBJ1-2,TRBV7-2,TGTGCCAGCAGCCCCCGGGTTTTCTATGGCTACACCTTC,CASSPRVFYGYTF
TRBD2,NA,TRBJ2-7,TRBV19,TGTGCCAGTAGTACAGCTAGCGGGAGGAGCTACGAGCAGTACTTC,CASSTASGRSYEQYF
NA,NA,TRBJ2-5,TRBV7-8,TGTGCCAGCATCCTTAGGGCAGGGCGCCAAGAGACCCAGTACTTC,CASILRAGRQETQYF
NA,NA,TRBJ2-5,TRBV6-4,TGTGCCAGCAGTGACTCCCCGGGAGGAGGGGGAGAGACCCAGTACTTC,CASSDSPGGGGETQYF
TRBD1,NA,TRBJ1-2,TRBV5-4,TGTGCCAGCAGCCCCCTAGTGGGACAGGGGGCCAATGGCTACACCTTC,CASSPLVGQGANGYTF
NA,NA,TRBJ2-3,TRBV28,TGTGCCATAACTGGACAGCCTCTATCCACAGATACGCAGTATTTT,CAITGQPLSTDTQYF
NA,many,TRBJ2-1,TRBV9,TGTGCCAGCAGCGTAGCCGGGAGAGATTACAATGAGCAGTTCTTC,CASSVAGRDYNEQFF
NA,NA,TRBJ2-2,TRBV5-6,TGTGCCAGCACCGCAGCTTGGCAGGGAATGACCGGGGAGCTGTTTTTT,CASTAAWQGMTGELFF